The clone carrying this T cell receptor beta chain showed up just once. These data are taken from a study of control samples from healthy donors and cancer patients. The table came from immunoSEQ multiplex PCR; TCRdb's copy has only in-frame clones and leaves some out. The data hold roughly 98,000 clones, with approximately 82% observed a single time. This CDR3 has 15 residues. V lost 5 bases to trimming and J lost 9 bases; unmatched junction nucleotides: 10. The germline CDR1 and CDR2 sequences are MDHEN and SYDVKM. The receptor was isolated from an older woman in good health. Sequenced material: blood. The J gene is TRBJ2-1, the V gene TRBV28; 10 nucleotides line up with TRBD1. The CDR3 DNA reads as TGTGCCAGCAGTAGCAAGACAGGGGGCGCAGGTGAGCAGTTCTTC. Translation gives CASSSKTGGAGEQFF.